This T cell receptor beta chain was obtained from a study of T cell responses to AZD1222 COVID-19 vaccine. The protocol was immunoSEQ multiplex PCR, while the TCRdb copy is restricted to in-frame clones and leaves out a portion. The data contain some 95,000 clones, approximately 91% of them singletons. This TCR derives from an adult in good health. This specimen was peripheral blood, taken on day 0 of AZD1222 vaccination.

The CDR3 spells CASSNRGTEAFF. The CDR3 nucleotides are TGTGCCAGCAGTAACCGCGGCACTGAAGCTTTCTTT. This chain links TRBV2 with TRBJ1-1, with D unclear. The CDR3 sequence is 12 residues long. In germline, CDR1 is SNHLY, CDR2 FYNNEI. V was cut by 5 bases and J by 4 bases, with 8 bases left in between.